Reported below is one T cell receptor beta chain. This specimen belongs to a study of CD8+ T cells in alopecia areata. V dropped 0 bases and J dropped 2 bases, with 9 bases sitting between them. CDR1 is LNHDA, CDR2 SQIVND, per germline (reference sequence). The length of the CDR3 is 15 residues. cDNA serving as the sequencing template came from extracted, reverse transcribed RNA. Profiling relied on immunoSEQ multiplex PCR, and the TCRdb table lists in-frame clones only, not all of them. The table includes over 100,000 clones, approximately 49% detected once. Sequenced material: CD8+ T cells sorted from blood, taken at week 0. This clonotype was sampled from a human donor with alopecia areata. The chain recombines TRBV19 with TRBJ2-3; D is uncertain. The chain's CDR3 is CASSIDGSFTDTQYF. The CDR3 DNA reads TGTGCCAGTAGTATAGATGGGTCTTTCACAGATACGCAGTATTTT.